The 7 T cell receptor beta chains listed next were all sequenced from one sample in a study of molecular identifiers for immune sequencing clone quantification. TCRdb called the PCR reads again in MiXCR, with one record for every CDR3 protein. This table holds approximately 550,000 distinct CDR3 sequences, 20% to 25% found once. Material: naive CD8+ T cells from blood, with Jurkat cell RNA spiked in. Subset reported: FACS-sorted CD8+CD4-CCR7+CD45RA+ naive T cells. These TCRs come from a human donor in good health. Some libraries in this study had Jurkat cell RNA spiked in.

This clonotype was counted at least ten times. V gene TRBV4-3 combines with J gene TRBJ2-7, with D tentatively TRBD2 (5 bases). The CDR3 loop spans 14 amino acids. Per germline, CDR1 LGHNA and CDR2 YSLEER. Trimming cost V 0 bases and J 1 base, with 7 bases left between them. For the CDR3, the DNA is TGCGCCAGCAGCCAAGATCGAGGGTCCTACGAGCAGTACTTC. Amino acid sequence: CASSQDRGSYEQYF.

This clonotype was seen ten or more times. The chain couples TRBV29-1 to TRBJ2-3; either TRBD1 or TRBD2 may fit D (5 bases each). The CDR3 runs to 15 residues. V gave up 8 bases and J gave up 2 bases, with 20 bases separating them. In germline, CDR1 is SQVTM, CDR2 ANQGSEA. The CDR3 loop reads CSSRGSIDYTDTQYF. In DNA, the CDR3 is TGCAGCAGCCGGGGCAGCATCGATTACACAGATACGCAGTATTTT.

This clonotype was picked up many times. The V call is TRBV3-1, the J call TRBJ2-7; TRBD1 matches 10 bases. The V segment lost 4 bases and the J segment 0 bases; nucleotides outside the gene matches: 6. Germline V gene lookup returns CDR1 LGHDT and CDR2 YNNKEL (reference sequence). This CDR3 has 16 amino acids. The CDR3 sequence: CASSPAGTGASYEQYF. The CDR3, as DNA: TGTGCCAGCAGCCCGGCCGGGACAGGGGCCTCCTACGAGCAGTACTTC.

The chain combines TRBV27 with TRBJ1-2, with 10 bases fitting TRBD1. V lost 0 bases, J lost 6 bases, and 7 bases stayed unmatched. CDR3 length: 16 amino acids. Per the germline V gene, CDR1 is MNHEY and CDR2 is SMNVEV (reference sequence). CDR3: CASSLSGQGVSDGYTF. The CDR3 nucleotides read TGTGCCAGCAGTTTATCTGGACAGGGGGTTTCGGATGGCTACACCTTC.

As regards this clonotype: It may be a read error: a sequence one base away is much more abundant. The V gene is TRBV14, the J gene TRBJ2-3; TRBD1 might be the D (6 bases). Per the germline V gene, CDR1 is SGHDN and CDR2 is FVKESK. The CDR3 length is 17 residues. Trimming removed 0 bases from V and 5 bases from J, with 18 bases in between. CDR3 sequence (DNA): TGTGCCAGCAGCCAAGATGAGGGCGGTGGGGGCATAGATACGCAGTATTTT. As protein: CASSQDEGGGGIDTQYF.

This clonotype was counted many times. This sequence joins TRBV4-1 and TRBJ2-3, with TRBD1 matching over 9 bases. The CDR3 has 16 residues. The V gene end was trimmed by 4 bases and the J gene end by 1 base; junction bases not matched to a gene: 6. Germline V gene data show CDR1 as MGHRA and CDR2 as YSYEKL. This CDR3 is CASSLLWTGGTDTQYF. CDR3 DNA: TGCGCCAGCAGCCTTCTCTGGACAGGGGGCACAGATACGCAGTATTTT.

This clonotype occurred many times. V is TRBV7-6 and J is TRBJ2-7; D unclear. The CDR3 contains 14 residues. V lost 5 bases to trimming and J lost 3 bases, with 14 bases between them. The germline V gene has CDR1 SGHVS and CDR2 FNYEAQ. The chain's CDR3 is CASSPPTRNYEQYF. In DNA, the CDR3 is TGTGCCAGCAGCCCCCCCACTCGGAACTACGAGCAGTACTTC.